These T cell receptor beta chains were read from a single sample in a study of shared clonotypes between healthy human individuals. The repertoire was sequenced with immunoSEQ multiplex PCR; TCRdb's copy has only in-frame clones and lacks some. The sample consists of hundreds of thousands of clones, approximately 74% of them appearing once. Sequences were obtained from memory CD4+ T cells sorted from blood. These receptors originate from a woman aged 25-40 years in good health. Each CDR3 is given with its conserved first and last residue. Each record gives: V gene, J gene, clone size, D gene, CDR3 DNA, CDR3 protein. A D gene is named only where the DNA matches it firmly. A row's size may be missing; if present it is once, few, many or a size class.

v_call: TRBV19; j_call: TRBJ2-3; clone_size: -; d_call: -; cdr3_nt: TGTGCCAGTAGTAGGTCCGCCGGCGGCACAGATACGCAGTATTTT; cdr3_aa: CASSRSAGGTDTQYF
v_call: TRBV10-3; j_call: TRBJ1-2; clone_size: -; d_call: TRBD1; cdr3_nt: TGTGCCATCCTTCCCGGGACAGGGAGAGGCGATTACGGCTACACCTTC; cdr3_aa: CAILPGTGRGDYGYTF
v_call: TRBV7-2; j_call: TRBJ1-1; clone_size: many; d_call: TRBD1; cdr3_nt: TGTGCCAGCAGCCCCCAGGGGGACACTGAAGCTTTCTTT; cdr3_aa: CASSPQGDTEAFF
v_call: TRBV28; j_call: TRBJ2-7; clone_size: -; d_call: TRBD1; cdr3_nt: TGTGCCAGCAGAACCGGGACAGCCTTATACGAGCAGTACTTC; cdr3_aa: CASRTGTALYEQYF
v_call: TRBV7-3; j_call: TRBJ2-1; clone_size: -; d_call: -; cdr3_nt: TGTGCCAGCAGCTTAAGGCCTAGCTTGGGCGATGAGCAGTTCTTC; cdr3_aa: CASSLRPSLGDEQFF
v_call: TRBV19; j_call: TRBJ2-4; clone_size: -; d_call: TRBD1; cdr3_nt: TGTGCCAGCCGCGGGACAGGGGGTAACATTCAGTACTTC; cdr3_aa: CASRGTGGNIQYF
v_call: TRBV5-4; j_call: TRBJ2-3; clone_size: -; d_call: TRBD2; cdr3_nt: TGTGCCAGCAGCGCCGCACCAACTAGCGGGAGTTGGGACGCAGATACGCAGTATTTT; cdr3_aa: CASSAAPTSGSWDADTQYF
v_call: TRBV7-3; j_call: TRBJ1-4; clone_size: few; d_call: -; cdr3_nt: TGTGCCAGCAGCTTAAGTACTGAAAAACTGTTTTTT; cdr3_aa: CASSLSTEKLFF
v_call: TRBV10-3; j_call: TRBJ2-1; clone_size: -; d_call: TRBD2; cdr3_nt: TGTGCCCTACGGAGCGGGAGTCGTTCCAACAATGAGCAGTTCTTC; cdr3_aa: CALRSGSRSNNEQFF
v_call: TRBV7-2; j_call: TRBJ2-7; clone_size: -; d_call: -; cdr3_nt: TGTGCCAGCAGCACCTCAGGGACGAGACCCCGGGTCGAGCAGTACTTC; cdr3_aa: CASSTSGTRPRVEQYF
v_call: TRBV30; j_call: TRBJ2-5; clone_size: -; d_call: -; cdr3_nt: TGTGCCTGGAATAGACCGACTCAAGAGACCCAGTACTTC; cdr3_aa: CAWNRPTQETQYF
v_call: TRBV7-9; j_call: TRBJ2-5; clone_size: few; d_call: TRBD2; cdr3_nt: TGTGCCAGCAGCGTTAGCGGGAGTCGGGAGACCCAGTACTTC; cdr3_aa: CASSVSGSRETQYF
v_call: TRBV28; j_call: TRBJ1-1; clone_size: -; d_call: TRBD1; cdr3_nt: TGTGCCAGCAGTTTATGGGGACAGGAAGGTGAAGCTTTCTTT; cdr3_aa: CASSLWGQEGEAFF
v_call: TRBV10-1; j_call: TRBJ2-3; clone_size: -; d_call: TRBD2; cdr3_nt: TGCGCCAGCAGTGAGTCGATGCTAGCGGGTGGACCAGATACGCAGTATTTT; cdr3_aa: CASSESMLAGGPDTQYF
v_call: TRBV7-3; j_call: TRBJ2-7; clone_size: -; d_call: TRBD1; cdr3_nt: TGTGCCAGCAGCCCTCGACAGGGTGGGGCCTACGAGCAGTACTTC; cdr3_aa: CASSPRQGGAYEQYF
v_call: TRBV5-1; j_call: TRBJ2-2; clone_size: many; d_call: TRBD2; cdr3_nt: TGCGCCAGCAGCTTGGCCGCGGGAGGGCCCCTAGGGGCCGGGGAGCTGTTTTTT; cdr3_aa: CASSLAAGGPLGAGELFF
v_call: TRBV11-3; j_call: TRBJ1-5; clone_size: few; d_call: -; cdr3_nt: TGTGCCAGCAGCCCAACAAACACCTTGAGCAATCAGCCCCAGCATTTT; cdr3_aa: CASSPTNTLSNQPQHF
v_call: TRBV15; j_call: TRBJ1-4; clone_size: few; d_call: -; cdr3_nt: TGTGCCACCAGCAGAGAGAGGCAGAGAACGCGGGAAAAACTGTTTTTT; cdr3_aa: CATSRERQRTREKLFF
v_call: TRBV28; j_call: TRBJ2-7; clone_size: -; d_call: -; cdr3_nt: TGTGCCAGCAGTTTATTTCGTCCTACGAGGCCGCACGAGCAGTACTTC; cdr3_aa: CASSLFRPTRPHEQYF
v_call: TRBV11-3; j_call: TRBJ2-5; clone_size: few; d_call: TRBD2; cdr3_nt: TGTGCCAGCAGCCCGTCAAATAGCGGGAGTGGGCAAGAGACCCAGTACTTC; cdr3_aa: CASSPSNSGSGQETQYF
v_call: TRBV19; j_call: TRBJ1-5; clone_size: -; d_call: -; cdr3_nt: TGTGCCAGTAGTATAGCCGTTTATAGCAATCAGCCCCAGCATTTT; cdr3_aa: CASSIAVYSNQPQHF
v_call: TRBV5-1; j_call: TRBJ2-5; clone_size: -; d_call: TRBD2; cdr3_nt: TGCGCCAGCAGCTTGGGACTAGCGGGAACGTTTGGGGAGACCCAGTACTTC; cdr3_aa: CASSLGLAGTFGETQYF
v_call: TRBV28; j_call: TRBJ2-4; clone_size: -; d_call: -; cdr3_nt: TGTGCCAGCAGTCCGTCGGTGGGGACGGCGGACATTCAGTACTTC; cdr3_aa: CASSPSVGTADIQYF
v_call: TRBV25-1; j_call: TRBJ2-1; clone_size: -; d_call: -; cdr3_nt: TGTGCCAGCACTCTGTTAGAGACATCCACCCAGTTCTTC; cdr3_aa: CASTLLETSTQFF
v_call: TRBV5-1; j_call: TRBJ2-2; clone_size: -; d_call: TRBD1; cdr3_nt: TGCGCCAGCAGCTTGGCCCCAACAGGGGTCGACACCGGGGAGCTGTTTTTT; cdr3_aa: CASSLAPTGVDTGELFF
v_call: TRBV10-1; j_call: TRBJ2-7; clone_size: -; d_call: TRBD2; cdr3_nt: TGCGCCAGCAGTGCAAGTAGCGGGGCCTCCTACGAGCAGTACTTC; cdr3_aa: CASSASSGASYEQYF
v_call: TRBV5-1; j_call: TRBJ2-1; clone_size: -; d_call: -; cdr3_nt: TGCGCCAGCAGCTTGGAGATTTCTTTCAATGAGCAGTTCTTC; cdr3_aa: CASSLEISFNEQFF
v_call: TRBV7-2; j_call: TRBJ1-1; clone_size: many; d_call: -; cdr3_nt: TGTGCCAGAGGGAGGAAGACTGGGACTGAAGCTTTCTTT; cdr3_aa: CARGRKTGTEAFF
v_call: TRBV7-3; j_call: TRBJ2-7; clone_size: -; d_call: TRBD2; cdr3_nt: TGTGCCAGCAGCCCCCTAGCGGGAAGGGGTGAGCAGTACTTC; cdr3_aa: CASSPLAGRGEQYF
v_call: TRBV14; j_call: TRBJ2-1; clone_size: -; d_call: TRBD1; cdr3_nt: TGTGCCAGCAGCCCACACAGGGGGCTCGTCAATGAGCAGTTCTTC; cdr3_aa: CASSPHRGLVNEQFF
v_call: TRBV27; j_call: TRBJ2-1; clone_size: once; d_call: TRBD1; cdr3_nt: TGTGCCAGCAACTCACTAAGACAGGGTAGGACCTACAATGAGCAGTTCTTC; cdr3_aa: CASNSLRQGRTYNEQFF
v_call: TRBV4-1; j_call: TRBJ1-3; clone_size: -; d_call: -; cdr3_nt: TGCGCCAGCAGCCAAGATACGCAGGGGATTTCTGGAAACACCATATATTTT; cdr3_aa: CASSQDTQGISGNTIYF
v_call: TRBV4-1; j_call: TRBJ2-2; clone_size: -; d_call: -; cdr3_nt: TGCGCCAGCAGCCCCATGTACACCGGGGAGCTGTTTTTT; cdr3_aa: CASSPMYTGELFF
v_call: TRBV27; j_call: TRBJ2-7; clone_size: once; d_call: -; cdr3_nt: TGTGCCAGCAGCCAAGGACGGTTTAGCTCCTACGAGCAGTACTTC; cdr3_aa: CASSQGRFSSYEQYF
v_call: TRBV6-1; j_call: TRBJ1-1; clone_size: few; d_call: TRBD1; cdr3_nt: TGTGCCAGCAGTGCAGGGGGCTTCACTGAAGCTTTCTTT; cdr3_aa: CASSAGGFTEAFF
v_call: TRBV5-1; j_call: TRBJ2-5; clone_size: many; d_call: TRBD2; cdr3_nt: TGCGCCAGCAGCTTGTTAACTAGCGAGAAAGAGACCCAGTACTTC; cdr3_aa: CASSLLTSEKETQYF
v_call: TRBV27; j_call: TRBJ1-3; clone_size: few; d_call: -; cdr3_nt: TGTGCCAGCAGTCTTTACGGGACGCTCGACGGCTTTGGAAACACCATATATTTT; cdr3_aa: CASSLYGTLDGFGNTIYF
v_call: TRBV2; j_call: TRBJ2-2; clone_size: -; d_call: TRBD1; cdr3_nt: TGTGCCAGCAGTCCGGACAGGGGGGAGCTGTTTTTT; cdr3_aa: CASSPDRGELFF
v_call: TRBV5-1; j_call: TRBJ2-3; clone_size: -; d_call: -; cdr3_nt: TGCGCCAGCAGCTTGGGATTCTCACTAGGGGACGATACGCAGTATTTT; cdr3_aa: CASSLGFSLGDDTQYF
v_call: TRBV7-3; j_call: TRBJ2-1; clone_size: -; d_call: -; cdr3_nt: TGTGCCAGCAGCTTAGTATTGTTGCAGTCCCCAGGCAATGAGCAGTTCTTC; cdr3_aa: CASSLVLLQSPGNEQFF
v_call: TRBV2; j_call: TRBJ1-2; clone_size: -; d_call: -; cdr3_nt: TGTGCCAGCAGGGCGAACCTGATCGGCGCTAACTATGGCTACACCTTC; cdr3_aa: CASRANLIGANYGYTF
v_call: TRBV10-3; j_call: TRBJ2-1; clone_size: -; d_call: TRBD2; cdr3_nt: TGTGCCACCGGACTAGCGGGTAACAATGAGCAGTTCTTC; cdr3_aa: CATGLAGNNEQFF
v_call: TRBV27; j_call: TRBJ1-2; clone_size: -; d_call: -; cdr3_nt: TGTGCCAGCAGGGACAGTCTTAACTATGGCTACACCTTC; cdr3_aa: CASRDSLNYGYTF
v_call: TRBV7-9; j_call: TRBJ2-7; clone_size: few; d_call: -; cdr3_nt: TGTGCCAGCAGCTTATCAGGGACCTCCTACGAGCAGTACTTC; cdr3_aa: CASSLSGTSYEQYF
v_call: TRBV2; j_call: TRBJ2-3; clone_size: -; d_call: -; cdr3_nt: TGTGCCAGCCATTGGGGGAGTGGGGATACGCAGTATTTT; cdr3_aa: CASHWGSGDTQYF
v_call: TRBV27; j_call: TRBJ2-1; clone_size: -; d_call: -; cdr3_nt: TGTGCCAGCAGAACTGGTGGGGCCCCTCAGTTCTTC; cdr3_aa: CASRTGGAPQFF
v_call: TRBV6-6; j_call: TRBJ1-1; clone_size: -; d_call: -; cdr3_nt: TGTGCCAGCAGCCTGAACAGGGTACTGAACACTGAAGCTTTCTTT; cdr3_aa: CASSLNRVLNTEAFF
v_call: TRBV10-3; j_call: TRBJ2-7; clone_size: -; d_call: -; cdr3_nt: TGTGCCATCAGATCGACGGATGGTTACGAGCAGTACTTC; cdr3_aa: CAIRSTDGYEQYF
v_call: TRBV2; j_call: TRBJ2-2; clone_size: many; d_call: TRBD2; cdr3_nt: TGTGCCAGCAGTGATGGGGCGGGAGGAGGCGACACCGGGGAGCTGTTTTTT; cdr3_aa: CASSDGAGGGDTGELFF